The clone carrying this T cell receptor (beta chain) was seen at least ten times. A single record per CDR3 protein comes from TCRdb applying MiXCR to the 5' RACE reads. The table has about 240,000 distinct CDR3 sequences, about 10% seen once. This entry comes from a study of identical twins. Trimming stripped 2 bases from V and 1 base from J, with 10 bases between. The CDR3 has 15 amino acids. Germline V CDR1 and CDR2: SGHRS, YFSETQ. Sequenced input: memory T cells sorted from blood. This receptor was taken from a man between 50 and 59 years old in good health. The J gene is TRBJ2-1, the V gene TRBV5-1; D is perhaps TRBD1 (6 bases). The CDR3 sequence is CASSLQGPSYNEQFF. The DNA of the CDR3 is TGCGCCAGCAGCTTACAGGGTCCGTCCTACAATGAGCAGTTCTTC.